The clone carrying this TCR beta chain has ten or more counts. Its cognate antigen is unknown. Among the patients, none had received any treatment before thyroid surgery. The data originate from a study of metastatic and nonmetastatic thyroid tumors. The wider study: For malignant and benign thyroid patients, tumor or nodule tissue and blood were the sources whose repertoires were compared. Study-level results: Malignant thyroid tumors reportedly exceeded benign nodules significantly in TCR beta diversity, with the difference appearing in blood and tumor.

How the authors handled the data: In papillary thyroid cancer, a distant-metastasis classifier was built using CDR3 differences across clinicopathological groups. With MiXCR, TCRdb reprocessed the PCR reads. TCRdb's processing, not the authors' own work, is the source of the V and J calls. The table has some 16,000 clones, less than 25% seen once. The CDR3 covers 13 residues. The V and J ends lost 3 bases and 2 bases respectively, with 5 bases between them. Germline assignment: CDR1 KGHSH and CDR2 LQKENI. The V gene is TRBV18, the J gene TRBJ1-5; D is ambiguous. This receptor was taken from a male donor with papillary thyroid cancer or a benign thyroid nodule (not recorded which). Some clones in this sample may be carry-over from other donors' samples. Material for sequencing was tumor tissue. In DNA, the CDR3 is TGTGCCAGCTCACCTGTGGGCAATCAGCCCCAGCATTTT. Translated: CASSPVGNQPQHF.